This entry lists 31 T cell receptor beta chains sequenced from one sample in a study of shared clonotypes between healthy human individuals. Using immunoSEQ multiplex PCR, the repertoire was profiled, and TCRdb retains in-frame clones only, with some absent. The table shows roughly 600,000 clones, with nearly 98% occurring only once. Selected positively for CCR7 and CD45RO-negative, naive CD8 cells excluded terminally differentiated effector memory CD45RA+ cells. Sequenced: naive CD8+ T cells sorted from blood. The receptors were gathered from a man between 25 and 39 years old in good health.

The chain has TRBV7-6 and TRBJ2-1; no definite D call. V was shortened by 1 base and J by 4 bases, with 5 bases between the two germline ends. Germline-derived CDR1 and CDR2 are SGHVS and FNYEAQ. The CDR3 totals 13 residues. CDR3 nucleotides: TGTGCCAGCAGCTTAGACACTTACAATGAGCAGTTCTTC. Amino acid sequence: CASSLDTYNEQFF.

This chain joins TRBV9 and TRBJ2-3; 7 nucleotides align to TRBD2. Trimming at V came to 4 bases and at J to 3 bases, leaving 11 bases not matched to a gene. The germline V gene encodes CDR1 SGDLS and CDR2 YYNGEE. This CDR3 comprises 16 residues. The CDR3 sequence is CASSPHRAGETDTQYF. CDR3 nucleotides: TGTGCCAGCAGCCCCCATCGGGCGGGAGAGACAGATACGCAGTATTTT.

The J gene is TRBJ2-5, the V gene TRBV18; D assignment may be TRBD1 or TRBD2 (5 bases each). V lost 2 bases and J lost 4, with 20 bases in between. CDR1 is KGHSH and CDR2 is LQKENI in the germline V gene. The CDR3 is 17 residues long. CDR3 in amino acids: CASSPEGVVFGGETQYF. The CDR3 DNA reads TGTGCCAGCTCACCAGAAGGGGTGGTGTTTGGAGGAGAGACCCAGTACTTC.

The genes are TRBV6-6 and TRBJ2-7, with 7 bases fitting TRBD2. CDR3 length: 16 residues. The J segment lost 3 bases and the V segment lost 6 bases, leaving 14 bases of the junction unmatched. Germline V CDR1 and CDR2: MNHNY, SVGAGI (reference sequence). CDR3 protein: CASSQEAGDSVYEQYF. In DNA, the CDR3 is TGTGCCAGCAGCCAAGAGGCGGGGGACTCGGTCTACGAGCAGTACTTC.

For the CDR3, the DNA is TGTGCCAGCAGAGTTAATTCAGGGCGGCAGCCCCAGCATTTT. It yields the protein CASRVNSGRQPQHF. The V and J genes are TRBV27 and TRBJ1-5; the D gene is possibly TRBD1 (5 bases). The germline V gene has CDR1 MNHEY and CDR2 SMNVEV (reference sequence). The V gene lost 6 bases and the J gene lost 7 bases, with 16 bases spanning the gap. The CDR3 totals 14 residues.

The J gene is TRBJ2-3, the V gene TRBV5-1; D possibly corresponds to TRBD1 (6 bases). Trimming shortened V by 4 bases and J by 2 bases, and 17 bases separated the two germline ends. The CDR3 extends over 16 amino acids. Germline V lookup: CDR1 SGHRS, CDR2 YFSETQ. CDR3 bases: TGCGCCAGCAGCGAGGACAGTACGTCTAACACAGATACGCAGTATTTT. It is translated as CASSEDSTSNTDTQYF.

The genes are TRBV5-1 and TRBJ2-7, with D unclear. CDR3 length: 13 residues. With 1 base removed from V and 0 bases from J, the gap between germline ends came to 5 bases. Germline CDR1 SGHRS, CDR2 YFSETQ. As DNA, the CDR3 is TGCGCCAGCAGCTTGTGGGACTCCTACGAGCAGTACTTC. Residues: CASSLWDSYEQYF. The entire variable domain, with the rest obtained from reference TRBV5-1 and TRBJ2-7, is as follows: KAGVTQTPRYLIKTRGQQVTLSCSPISGHRSVSWYQQTPGQGLQFLFEYFSETQRNKGNFPGRFSGRQFSNSRSEMNVSTLELGDSALYLCASSLWDSYEQYFGPGTRLTVT.

The rearrangement joins TRBV27 to TRBJ2-2; TRBD1 matches at 8 bases. CDR3 length: 14 residues. V was pared by 5 bases and J by 7 bases, with 6 bases of the junction left unmatched. Per the germline V gene, CDR1 is MNHEY and CDR2 is SMNVEV (reference sequence). The chain's CDR3 is CASSPDRAFGELFF. The CDR3 nucleotides read TGTGCCAGCAGTCCGGACAGGGCTTTCGGGGAGCTGTTTTTT.

The chain has TRBV9 and TRBJ2-7, with D perhaps given as TRBD1 or TRBD2 (5 bases each). V was trimmed by 2 bases and J by 9 bases, leaving 15 bases between them. Per the germline V gene, CDR1 is SGDLS and CDR2 is YYNGEE. The CDR3 extends over 13 amino acids. The CDR3 DNA reads TGTGCCAGCAGCGTTGGGGGTAGCTCCGGGCAGTACTTC. Protein product: CASSVGGSSGQYF. The whole variable domain, filled in from reference TRBV9 and TRBJ2-7, reads DSGVTQTPKHLITATGQRVTLRCSPRSGDLSVYWYQQSLDQGLQFLIQYYNGEERAKGNILERFSAQQFPDLHSELNLSSLELGDSALYFCASSVGGSSGQYFGPGTRLTVT.

This rearrangement joins TRBV27 to TRBJ2-7; 11 bases agree with TRBD2. Germline CDR1 reads MNHEY; CDR2 reads SMNVEV (reference sequence). This CDR3 spans 15 amino acids. The V and J ends lost 10 bases and 4 bases, in that order; junction bases with no gene match: 12. CDR3 sequence (DNA): TGTGCCACCCAAAACCCAACTAGCGGGAGTTACGAGCAGTACTTC. This encodes CATQNPTSGSYEQYF.

The chain has TRBV27 and TRBJ2-7, with 9 bases that match TRBD1. CDR1 and CDR2 from the germline V gene are MNHEY and SMNVEV (reference sequence). V dropped 6 bases and J dropped 8; count of bases not matched to a gene: 11. The CDR3 covers 14 residues. The CDR3 nucleotides are TGTGCCAGCAGGGAGGGACAGGGTGTAAGGAAGCAGTACTTC. The encoded protein is CASREGQGVRKQYF.

The table lists this clone with a count of one. The same CDR3 is also encoded by other DNA sequences in this sample. V and J are TRBV6-5 and TRBJ2-3; no clear D gene. The CDR3 length is 15 residues. Germline CDR1 and CDR2: MNHEY and SVGAGI. V was shortened by 2 bases and J by 0 bases, with 9 bases between the two germline ends. The CDR3 region is CASSYTGASTDTQYF. The DNA of the CDR3 is TGTGCCAGCAGTTACACCGGTGCTAGCACAGATACGCAGTATTTT.

This clone appeared once. The chain uses TRBV27 and TRBJ2-5; no clear D. CDR3 length: 13 amino acids. Trimming shortened V by 0 bases and J by 4 bases, and 6 bases separated the two germline ends. CDR1 MNHEY and CDR2 SMNVEV come from the germline V gene (reference sequence). The CDR3 here is CASSLSGGETQYF. The CDR3 DNA follows: TGTGCCAGCAGTTTATCGGGTGGAGAGACCCAGTACTTC.

The rearrangement links TRBV27 to TRBJ2-7, with 13 bases lining up with TRBD2. Germline CDR1 MNHEY, CDR2 SMNVEV (reference sequence). This CDR3 is 15 amino acids long. The J segment lost 4 bases and the V segment lost 4 bases, leaving 4 bases of the junction unmatched. The CDR3 protein is CASSWGLAGWYEQYF. The CDR3 DNA follows: TGTGCCAGCAGTTGGGGACTAGCGGGGTGGTACGAGCAGTACTTC.

As for this clone: The junction and the germline gene differ at one end; a read error may be behind it. The chain recombines TRBV7-7 with TRBJ2-3; 9 nucleotides line up with TRBD2. Germline CDR1 is SSHAT and CDR2 is FNYEAQ (reference sequence). CDR3 length: 15 amino acids. The CDR3, as DNA: TGTGCTAGCAGCTTTCTGGCGGGAGGGTCAGATACGCAGTATTTT. Its protein product is CASSFLAGGSDTQYF.

The chain couples TRBV7-3 to TRBJ2-1, with D unresolved. The CDR3 runs 15 residues. V lost 2 bases to trimming and J lost 5 bases, with 13 bases between them. The V gene's germline CDR1 is SGHTA and CDR2 FQGTGA. Here the CDR3 DNA reads TGTGCCAGCAGCTTACTCGACCTCCCTGACAATGAGCAGTTCTTC. Protein product: CASSLLDLPDNEQFF. The variable domain in full, completed from reference TRBV7-3 and TRBJ2-1, reads GAGVSQTPSNKVTEKGKYVELRCDPISGHTALYWYRQSLGQGPEFLIYFQGTGAADDSGLPNDRFFAVRPEGSVSTLKIQRTERGDSAVYLCASSLLDLPDNEQFFGPGTRLTVL.

V gene TRBV27 combines with J gene TRBJ2-3; D perhaps matches TRBD2 (5 bases). Germline CDR1 MNHEY, CDR2 SMNVEV (reference sequence). V was clipped by 2 bases and J by 0 bases, with 12 bases between them. The CDR3 extends over 16 amino acids. The CDR3 DNA reads as TGTGCCAGCAGTTTAACCGGGAACCCTAGCACAGATACGCAGTATTTT. Translated, it gives CASSLTGNPSTDTQYF.

V gene TRBV7-9 combines with J gene TRBJ2-1, with D hard to call. CDR1 and CDR2 (germline): SEHNR, FQNEAQ (reference sequence). V lost 1 base and J lost 6, with 7 bases in between. The CDR3 is 13 residues long. As DNA, the CDR3 is TGTGCCAGCAGCTTAGAGACCCTCAATGAGCAGTTCTTC. Translated: CASSLETLNEQFF.

V is TRBV25-1 and J is TRBJ2-7; D unresolved. The germline V and J ends were trimmed by 1 base and 0 bases, with 13 bases remaining between them. There are 16 residues in the CDR3. Germline loops: CDR1 MGHDK, CDR2 SYGVNS. The CDR3 here is CASSESHFGSSYEQYF. CDR3 nucleotide sequence: TGTGCCAGCAGTGAATCCCACTTCGGCAGCTCCTACGAGCAGTACTTC.

The chain uses TRBV13 and TRBJ2-7, with D tentatively TRBD1 (6 bases). Looked up from germline, CDR1 is PRHDT and CDR2 is FYEKMQ (reference sequence). The CDR3 consists of 15 residues. Trimming left V 4 bases short and J 2 bases short, with 15 bases between. CDR3 nucleotide sequence: TGTGCCAGCAGCTCGGGGACATCGCCAGCCTACGAGCAGTACTTC. Its protein product is CASSSGTSPAYEQYF.

CDR3 sequence (DNA): TGTGCCAGCAGCTTGACAGGGGGGGTTAGGAGCAATCAGCCCCAGCATTTT. It translates to CASSLTGGVRSNQPQHF. This chain links TRBV7-2 with TRBJ1-5, with 9 bases that match TRBD1. CDR1 is SGHTA and CDR2 is FQGNSA in the germline V gene. With 3 bases clipped from V and 1 base from J, the junction kept 7 bases outside the gene matches. This CDR3 has 17 residues.

V is TRBV5-1 and J is TRBJ2-1; the match to TRBD2 covers 7 bases. The CDR3 sequence is 15 residues long. Germline CDR1 reads SGHRS; CDR2 reads YFSETQ. Trimming at V came to 4 bases and at J to 5 bases, leaving 9 bases not matched to a gene. The CDR3: CASSGPLLADNEQFF. In nucleotides, the CDR3 is TGCGCCAGCAGCGGTCCCCTTCTAGCGGACAATGAGCAGTTCTTC.

In this sample, this clone turned up once. The chain links TRBV30 to TRBJ2-7; D not certain. CDR3 size: 11 residues. Germline CDR1 GTSNPN, CDR2 SVGIG (reference sequence). The V end was cut by 1 base, the J end by 5 bases, with 6 bases between. Here the CDR3 DNA reads TGTGCCTGGAGTGGCGAGGACGAGCAGTACTTC. Encoded protein: CAWSGEDEQYF.

This chain connects TRBV5-5 to TRBJ2-3, with D possibly being TRBD2 (6 bases). Germline values: CDR1 SGHKS, CDR2 YYEKEE (reference sequence). The V end lost 6 bases, the J end lost 4 bases, and 9 bases lay between the germline ends. The CDR3 loop spans 12 amino acids. Written as DNA, the CDR3 is TGTGCCAGCATGGGCGGGGCAGATACGCAGTATTTT. Protein product: CASMGGADTQYF. The variable domain in full, completed from reference TRBV5-5 and TRBJ2-3, reads DAGVTQSPTHLIKTRGQQVTLRCSPISGHKSVSWYQQVLGQGPQFIFQYYEKEERGRGNFPDRFSARQFPNYSSELNVNALLLGDSALYLCASMGGADTQYFGPGTRLTVL.

The V call is TRBV7-2, the J call TRBJ2-3; perhaps TRBD2 as D (6 bases). CDR3 length: 17 residues. The V end lost 0 bases, the J end lost 2 bases, and 15 bases lay between the germline ends. Looked up from germline, CDR1 is SGHTA and CDR2 is FQGNSA. The CDR3 DNA reads as TGTGCCAGCAGCTTAGCGCGGGGAGCACCCAACACAGATACGCAGTATTTT. Translation gives CASSLARGAPNTDTQYF. Supplemented by reference TRBV7-2 and TRBJ2-3, the full variable domain reads GAGVSQSPSNKVTEKGKDVELRCDPISGHTALYWYRQSLGQGLEFLIYFQGNSAPDKSGLPSDRFSAERTGGSVSTLTIQRTQQEDSAVYLCASSLARGAPNTDTQYFGPGTRLTVL.

Worth noting for this clone: The same CDR3 can be traced to other DNA sequences in this sample. This chain connects TRBV7-9 to TRBJ2-7; no firm D call. This CDR3 is 12 amino acids long. Trimming stripped 4 bases from V and 4 bases from J, with 8 bases between. The germline gives CDR1 SEHNR, CDR2 FQNEAQ (reference sequence). The CDR3 is CASSSLSYEQYF. CDR3 coding DNA: TGTGCCAGCAGCTCGCTCAGTTACGAGCAGTACTTC.

This sequence joins TRBV7-9 and TRBJ2-7; D might be TRBD1 or TRBD2, each matching 5 bases. Deletions cut 3 bases from V and 3 bases from J, with 9 bases between. The germline gives CDR1 SEHNR, CDR2 FQNEAQ (reference sequence). The CDR3 is 13 residues long. The CDR3 protein is CASSFRENYEQYF. In DNA, the CDR3 is TGTGCCAGCAGCTTCAGGGAGAACTACGAGCAGTACTTC.

The rearrangement uses TRBV5-8 and TRBJ1-1; 7 nucleotides line up with TRBD1. CDR1 is SGHTS and CDR2 is YDEGEE in the germline V gene. Trimming removed 5 bases from V and 0 bases from J; junction bases left unmatched: 7. The CDR3 has 15 amino acids. CDR3 region: CASSQSTGLNTEAFF. The CDR3 DNA is TGTGCCAGCAGTCAATCGACAGGGTTGAACACTGAAGCTTTCTTT.

V and J are TRBV5-1 and TRBJ2-2; a weak D match, TRBD2 (6 bases). The CDR3 is 16 amino acids. CDR1 SGHRS and CDR2 YFSETQ come from the germline V gene. The ends were cut back, 0 bases at V and 6 bases at J, with 15 bases in the middle. CDR3 sequence reads: CASSLDLARFSGELFF. The DNA for the CDR3 is TGCGCCAGCAGCTTGGATCTAGCGCGGTTCTCCGGGGAGCTGTTTTTT. Variable domain in full (rest from reference TRBV5-1 and TRBJ2-2): KAGVTQTPRYLIKTRGQQVTLSCSPISGHRSVSWYQQTPGQGLQFLFEYFSETQRNKGNFPGRFSGRQFSNSRSEMNVSTLELGDSALYLCASSLDLARFSGELFFGEGSRLTVL.

This clone appeared a single time. V gene TRBV7-8 combines with J gene TRBJ1-3, with TRBD1 as a possible D gene (5 bases). Germline V CDR1 and CDR2: SGHVS, FQNEAQ. This CDR3 spans 15 amino acids. V lost 3 bases and J lost 0, with 9 bases in between. In nucleotides, the CDR3 is TGTGCCAGCAGCTTTGCCGACAGCTCTGGAAACACCATATATTTT. Amino acid sequence: CASSFADSSGNTIYF.

J is TRBJ2-7 and V is TRBV29-1; tentatively, D is TRBD1 or TRBD2 (5 bases each). The CDR3 sequence is 12 residues long. Germline-derived CDR1 and CDR2 are SQVTM and ANQGSEA. V gave up 4 bases and J gave up 6 bases, with 13 bases separating them. CDR3 sequence reads: CSVVDRGGEQYF. DNA for the CDR3: TGCAGCGTTGTCGATCGGGGCGGCGAGCAGTACTTC.